This passage covers 22 T cell receptor beta chains from one sample sequenced in a study of blood T cells in healthy people across ages. It was with a sample-barcoded 5' primer and a J-beta primer mix that a second PCR of roughly 6 to 12 cycles was run. TCRdb re-derived calls from the 5' RACE reads in MiXCR, one entry per CDR3 protein. The repertoire holds about 730,000 distinct CDR3 sequences, with 40% to 45% as singletons. The sample consisted of blood. All receptors derive from an older woman in good health.

This clonotype was counted between two and nine times. The genes are TRBV10-3 and TRBJ2-1, with unresolved D. This CDR3 region has 10 residues. Trimming took 2 bases from V and 14 from J, leaving 7 bases between them. Germline V gives CDR1 ENHRY, CDR2 SYGVKD. This CDR3 is CAISEPPEFF. CDR3 nucleotide sequence: TGTGCCATCAGTGAGCCTCCAGAGTTCTTC.

This clonotype was detected ten times or more. The gene calls are TRBV4-2 and TRBJ2-3; no clear D. Trimming took 1 base from V and 2 from J, leaving 7 bases between them. This CDR3 is built from 14 residues. From germline, CDR1 is LGHNA and CDR2 YNFKEQ. The DNA of the CDR3 is TGTGCCAGCAGCCAAGGTGGAGTCACAGATACGCAGTATTTT. Translated, it gives CASSQGGVTDTQYF.

The chain employs TRBV6-1 and TRBJ2-7, with TRBD2 matching over 13 bases. Per the germline V gene, CDR1 is MNHNS and CDR2 is SASEGT. V was pared by 6 bases and J by 2 bases, with 10 bases of the junction left unmatched. The CDR3 is 17 amino acids. CDR3 DNA sequence: TGTGCCAGCAGCCCGACTAGCGGGAGGCCGAAAACCTACGAGCAGTACTTC. Translated: CASSPTSGRPKTYEQYF.

Worth noting for this clonotype: A much larger clonotype is one base distant, so this may be a read error. The rearrangement links TRBV29-1 to TRBJ2-1; D gene ambiguous. The CDR3 spans 12 residues. Germline V gene sequence: CDR1 SQVTM, CDR2 ANQGSEA. DNA of the CDR3: TGCAGCGTTGGACAAAACTACGATGAGCAGTTCTTC. This encodes CSVGQNYDEQFF.

The chain employs TRBV3-1 and TRBJ2-7; 8 nucleotides align to TRBD2. The germline CDR1 and CDR2 sequences are LGHDT and YNNKEL (reference sequence). This CDR3 is 18 amino acids long. Trimming cost V 6 bases and J 2 bases; bases outside gene matches: 18. The CDR3 is CASSPSAPSGRRAYEQYF. The CDR3 region has the DNA TGTGCCAGCAGTCCAAGTGCCCCGAGCGGGAGAAGGGCCTACGAGCAGTACTTC.

This clonotype occurred a few times. The rearrangement links TRBV29-1 to TRBJ2-2; 8 bases match TRBD1. The CDR3 sequence is 13 residues long. From germline, CDR1 is SQVTM and CDR2 ANQGSEA. Trimming at V came to 7 bases and at J to 1 base, leaving 2 bases not matched to a gene. The CDR3 protein is CSADRGNTGELFF. DNA for the CDR3: TGCAGCGCCGACAGGGGGAACACCGGGGAGCTGTTTTTT.

The rearrangement uses TRBV30 and TRBJ2-6; D remains ambiguous. V gave up 7 bases and J gave up 0 bases, with 7 bases separating them. Looked up from germline, CDR1 is GTSNPN and CDR2 is SVGIG (reference sequence). This CDR3 region has 13 residues. CDR3: CALAGSGANVLTF. For the CDR3, the DNA is TGTGCCTTGGCTGGCTCTGGGGCCAACGTCCTGACTTTC.

The table lists this clonotype with a few counts. V gene TRBV6-2 or TRBV6-3 combines with J gene TRBJ2-5, with 12 bases lining up with TRBD2. The end of the DNA aligns better with TRBJ2-7, so the J call may be wrong. The CDR3 consists of 16 residues. CDR1 and CDR2 (germline): MNHEY, SVGEGT. The CDR3: CASSSWTSGEVNEQYF. CDR3 bases: TGTGCCAGCAGTTCCTGGACTAGCGGGGAGGTCAACGAGCAGTACTTC.

The chain employs TRBV9 and TRBJ1-2; unclear D gene. Trimming pared 2 bases from V and 7 bases from J, leaving 21 bases between. Looked up from germline, CDR1 is SGDLS and CDR2 is YYNGEE. The length of the CDR3 is 16 residues. For the CDR3, the DNA is TGTGCCAGCAGCGTCCAAGCCTCCGGACCGCGGGGTGGCTACACCTTC. Its protein product is CASSVQASGPRGGYTF.

V gene TRBV20-1 combines with J gene TRBJ2-5; tentative D call: TRBD2 (5 bases). The closer fit of TRBJ2-7 to the DNA end suggests the J call may be wrong. Germline V lookup: CDR1 DFQATT, CDR2 SNEGSKA (reference sequence). This CDR3 comprises 14 residues. Here the CDR3 DNA reads TGCAGTGCTGCTTCCCGAGACATTGAGGGCGAGCAGTACTTC. Translation gives CSAASRDIEGEQYF.

The chain couples TRBV24-1 to TRBJ2-1, with D uncertain. The V gene's germline CDR1 is KGHDR and CDR2 SFDVKD. The germline V and J ends were trimmed by 9 bases and 6 bases, with 17 bases remaining between them. The CDR3 is made up of 14 amino acids. CDR3 amino acids: CATSGPQSVNEQFF. The CDR3 bases are TGTGCCACCTCAGGACCTCAGTCGGTCAATGAGCAGTTCTTC.

The chain joins TRBV29-1 to TRBJ2-1; D unresolved. V was clipped by 2 bases and J by 0 bases, with 8 bases between them. The CDR3 contains 14 residues. The germline V gene encodes CDR1 SQVTM and CDR2 ANQGSEA. Written as DNA, the CDR3 is TGCAGCGTTGAACGACAACGCTCCTACAATGAGCAGTTCTTC. Its protein product is CSVERQRSYNEQFF.

This chain uses TRBV7-9 with TRBJ2-7; 10 positions match TRBD2. CDR3 size: 17 residues. Germline V CDR1 and CDR2: SEHNR, FQNEAQ (reference sequence). V lost 7 bases and J lost 0; bases outside the gene matches: 12. The CDR3 reads CASTTDRLAGGSYEQYF. CDR3 bases: TGTGCCAGCACCACAGACCGGTTAGCGGGAGGCTCCTACGAGCAGTACTTC.

This chain uses TRBV6-1 with TRBJ2-5; 10 bases line up with TRBD1. This CDR3 has 15 amino acids. Germline trimming cut 3 bases from V and 5 bases from J; bases unmatched to any gene: 6. In germline, CDR1 is MNHNS, CDR2 SASEGT. CDR3 DNA sequence: TGTGCCAGCAGTGAGATGACAGGGGGCTGGGAGACCCAGTACTTC. Translated: CASSEMTGGWETQYF.

This clonotype was found once. The V gene is TRBV29-1, the J gene TRBJ2-3; D perhaps matches TRBD2 (7 bases). V was clipped by 6 bases and J by 2 bases, with 18 bases between them. The CDR3 has 15 amino acids. CDR1 and CDR2 from the germline V gene are SQVTM and ANQGSEA. CDR3 amino acids: CSVEPGGGYTDTQYF. The CDR3 DNA is TGCAGCGTGGAACCGGGGGGCGGCTACACAGATACGCAGTATTTT.

The chain joins TRBV5-1 to TRBJ1-2, with D possibly TRBD1 on 5 matching bases. In germline, CDR1 is SGHRS, CDR2 YFSETQ. The length of the CDR3 is 14 residues. V lost 3 bases to trimming and J lost 3 bases, with 12 bases between them. CDR3 in amino acids: CASSSGWGDYGYTF. The DNA for the CDR3 is TGCGCCAGCAGCTCCGGGTGGGGGGACTATGGCTACACCTTC.

This clonotype was seen only a few times. The chain carries TRBV13 and TRBJ1-1, with TRBD1 as a possible D gene (6 bases). V was clipped by 0 bases and J by 10 bases, with 15 bases between them. The CDR3 has 14 residues. Per germline, CDR1 PRHDT and CDR2 FYEKMQ (reference sequence). The DNA of the CDR3 is TGTGCCAGCAGCTTAGGTCAAGGGGGATTACGAGCTTTCTTT. It specifies CASSLGQGGLRAFF.

The rearrangement links TRBV6-5 to TRBJ2-4, with D maybe TRBD1 (5 bases). Germline V CDR1 and CDR2: MNHEY, SVGAGI. V lost 0 bases, J lost 0 bases, and 24 bases lay in between. The CDR3 is made up of 21 amino acids. CDR3: CASSYSSQGGEPLIAKNIQYF. DNA of the CDR3: TGTGCCAGCAGTTACTCGAGTCAGGGTGGGGAACCTTTAATAGCCAAAAACATTCAGTACTTC.

This clonotype was counted a few times. This chain uses TRBV10-3 with TRBJ2-1; D unresolved. V lost 0 bases to trimming and J lost 7 bases, with 7 bases between them. The CDR3 has 13 residues. Per the germline V gene, CDR1 is ENHRY and CDR2 is SYGVKD. CDR3 protein: CAISESQGNEQFF. CDR3 sequence (DNA): TGTGCCATCAGTGAGTCGCAAGGAAATGAGCAGTTCTTC.

This clonotype was seen once. This rearrangement joins TRBV29-1 to TRBJ2-1; possibly TRBD1 for D (6 bases). The J call is in doubt because the DNA end fits TRBJ2-7 better. Germline CDR1 is SQVTM and CDR2 is ANQGSEA. The CDR3 is 14 residues long. CDR3 sequence reads: CSVAVRGPYNEQYF. CDR3 coding DNA: TGCAGCGTTGCTGTCAGGGGTCCTTACAATGAGCAGTACTTC.

V and J are TRBV29-1 and TRBJ2-7; the match to TRBD2 covers 13 bases. V dropped 7 bases and J dropped 6; count of bases not matched to a gene: 6. The V gene's germline CDR1 is SQVTM and CDR2 ANQGSEA. The CDR3 totals 13 residues. CDR3 sequence: CSGIRLAGGEQYF. The CDR3 DNA reads TGCAGCGGTATTCGACTAGCGGGAGGCGAGCAGTACTTC.

This clonotype was detected a few times. The chain joins TRBV2 to TRBJ2-4; 8 positions match TRBD2. The CDR3 is 15 amino acids. After removal of 7 bases from V and 4 bases from J, the junction contained 9 bases not matched to a gene. Looked up from germline, CDR1 is SNHLY and CDR2 is FYNNEI. CDR3 sequence: CASTINGGAKNIQYF. CDR3 nucleotides: TGTGCCAGCACTATCAACGGGGGGGCAAAAAACATTCAGTACTTC.